This note documents a single T cell receptor (beta chain) sequence. The antigen remains undetermined. Using immunoSEQ multiplex PCR, the repertoire was profiled, and TCRdb retains in-frame clones only, with some absent. The sample lists around 370,000 clones, approximately 84% occurring once. Treatment given: roughly 18 received Ad26.COV2.S at low or high dose, single or two shots; a few received placebo; per-sample allocation not given. Collection of the samples took place on day 63 after the first injection of vaccine or placebo. It was an adult aged 18-55 years in Boston who was the donor. Ad26.COV2.S expressed prefusion-stabilized spike from the original Wuhan strain. The sample originates from a study of Ad26.COV2.S vaccination and SARS-CoV-2 variants. This CDR3 is built from 12 residues. Per the germline V gene, CDR1 is SQVTM and CDR2 is ANQGSEA. Trimming pared 5 bases from V and 1 base from J, leaving 8 bases between.

Findings and limits, study-wide: Reported findings describe substantial breadth in spike-specific CD8+ and CD4+ T cell responses following vaccination.

The source material was peripheral blood, sampled in a trial of Ad26.COV2.S vaccine versus placebo. This chain links TRBV29-1 with TRBJ1-1, with D hard to call. The sequence was obtained from a person between 18 and 59 years old who received the Ad26.COV2.S COVID-19 vaccine or a placebo. CDR3 sequence: CSVWIENTEAFF. The CDR3 region has the DNA TGCAGCGTTTGGATAGAGAACACTGAAGCTTTCTTT.